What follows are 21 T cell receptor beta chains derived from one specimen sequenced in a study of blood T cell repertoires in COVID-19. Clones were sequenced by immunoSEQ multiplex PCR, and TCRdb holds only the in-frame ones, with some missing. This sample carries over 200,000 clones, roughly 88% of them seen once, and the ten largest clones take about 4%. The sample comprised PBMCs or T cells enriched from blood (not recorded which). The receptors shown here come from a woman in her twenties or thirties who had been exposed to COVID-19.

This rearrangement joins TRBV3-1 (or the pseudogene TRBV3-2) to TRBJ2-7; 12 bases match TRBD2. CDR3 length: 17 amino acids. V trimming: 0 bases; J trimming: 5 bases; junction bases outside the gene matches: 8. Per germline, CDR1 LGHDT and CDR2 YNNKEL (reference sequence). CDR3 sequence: CASSQETSGSTRHEQYF. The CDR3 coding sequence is TGTGCCAGCAGCCAAGAGACTAGCGGGAGCACCCGTCACGAGCAGTACTTC.

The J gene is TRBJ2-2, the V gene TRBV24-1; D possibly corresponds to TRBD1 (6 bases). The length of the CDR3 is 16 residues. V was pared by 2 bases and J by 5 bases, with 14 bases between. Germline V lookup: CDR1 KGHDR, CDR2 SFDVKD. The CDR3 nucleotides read TGTGCCACCAGTGATTGGGCCAGGGGTGGGACCGGGGAGCTGTTTTTT. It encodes CATSDWARGGTGELFF.

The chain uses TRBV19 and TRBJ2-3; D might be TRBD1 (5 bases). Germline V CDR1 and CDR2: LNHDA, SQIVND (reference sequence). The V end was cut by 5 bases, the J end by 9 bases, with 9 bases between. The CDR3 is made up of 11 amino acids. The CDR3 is CASSSGWTQYF. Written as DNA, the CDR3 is TGTGCCAGTAGTTCAGGGTGGACGCAGTATTTT.

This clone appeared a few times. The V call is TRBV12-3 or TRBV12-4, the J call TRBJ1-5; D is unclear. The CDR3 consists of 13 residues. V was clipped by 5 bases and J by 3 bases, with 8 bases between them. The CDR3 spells CASSLENNQPQHF. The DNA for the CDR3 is TGTGCCAGCAGTCTGGAGAACAATCAGCCCCAGCATTTT.

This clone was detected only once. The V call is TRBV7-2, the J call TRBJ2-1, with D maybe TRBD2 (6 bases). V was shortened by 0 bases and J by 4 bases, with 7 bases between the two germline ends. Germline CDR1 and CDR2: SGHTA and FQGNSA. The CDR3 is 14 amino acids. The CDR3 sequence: CASSLAGGYNEQFF. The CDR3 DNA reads TGTGCCAGCAGCTTAGCGGGAGGATACAATGAGCAGTTCTTC.

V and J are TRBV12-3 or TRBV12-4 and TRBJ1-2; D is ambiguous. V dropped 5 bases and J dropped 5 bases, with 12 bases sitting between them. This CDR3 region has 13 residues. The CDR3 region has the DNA TGTGCCAGCAGTCCAGGAGCGGGTTATGGCTACACCTTC. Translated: CASSPGAGYGYTF.

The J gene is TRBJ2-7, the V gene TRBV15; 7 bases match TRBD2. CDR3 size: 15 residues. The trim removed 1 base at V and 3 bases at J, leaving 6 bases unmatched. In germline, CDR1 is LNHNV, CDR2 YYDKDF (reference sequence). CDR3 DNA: TGTGCCACCAGCAGAGCGGTAGCGGGCGGCTACGAGCAGTACTTC. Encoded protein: CATSRAVAGGYEQYF.

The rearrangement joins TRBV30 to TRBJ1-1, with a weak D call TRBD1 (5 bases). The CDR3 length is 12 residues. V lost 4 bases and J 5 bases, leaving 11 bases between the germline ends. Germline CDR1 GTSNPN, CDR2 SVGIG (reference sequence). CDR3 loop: CAWTTGGTEAFF. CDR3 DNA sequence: TGTGCCTGGACTACCGGGGGGACTGAAGCTTTCTTT.

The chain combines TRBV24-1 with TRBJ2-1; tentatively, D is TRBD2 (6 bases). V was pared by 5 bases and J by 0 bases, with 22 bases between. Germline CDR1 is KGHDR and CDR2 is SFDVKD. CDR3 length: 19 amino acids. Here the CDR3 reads CATSGPGGSGGSSYNEQFF. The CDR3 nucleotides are TGTGCCACCAGTGGCCCCGGGGGTAGCGGAGGGAGCTCCTACAATGAGCAGTTCTTC.

The DNA for the CDR3 is TGTGCTAGTGGTTCGTCGAGCACTGAAGCTTTCTTT. Residues: CASGSSSTEAFF. The V gene is TRBV12-5, the J gene TRBJ1-1; no definite D call. The CDR3 totals 12 residues. Germline CDR1 is LGHNT and CDR2 is FRNRAP. With 4 bases removed from V and 4 bases from J, the gap between germline ends came to 7 bases. Supplemented by reference TRBV12-5 and TRBJ1-1, the full variable domain reads DARVTQTPRHKVTEMGQEVTMRCQPILGHNTVFWYRQTMMQGLELLAYFRNRAPLDDSGMPKDRFSAEMPDATLATLKIQPSEPRDSAVYFCASGSSSTEAFFGQGTRLTVV.

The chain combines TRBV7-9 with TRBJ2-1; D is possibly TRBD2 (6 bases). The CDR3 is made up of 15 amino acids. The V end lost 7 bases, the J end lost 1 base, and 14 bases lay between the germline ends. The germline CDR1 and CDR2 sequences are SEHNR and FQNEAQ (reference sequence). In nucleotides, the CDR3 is TGTGCCAGCACCCAGGACGGGGGATCCTACAATGAGCAGTTCTTC. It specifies CASTQDGGSYNEQFF.

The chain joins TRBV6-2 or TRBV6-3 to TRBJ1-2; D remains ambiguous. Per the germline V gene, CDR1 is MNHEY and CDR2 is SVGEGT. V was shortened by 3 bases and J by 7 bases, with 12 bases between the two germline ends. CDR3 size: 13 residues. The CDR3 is CASSYLQSSGYTF. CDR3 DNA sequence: TGTGCCAGCAGTTATCTACAGTCTTCTGGCTACACCTTC.

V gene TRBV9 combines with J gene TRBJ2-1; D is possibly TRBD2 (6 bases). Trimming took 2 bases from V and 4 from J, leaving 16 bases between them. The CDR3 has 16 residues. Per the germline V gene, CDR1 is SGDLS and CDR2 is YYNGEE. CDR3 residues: CASSVGTSTLYNEQFF. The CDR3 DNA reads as TGTGCCAGCAGCGTTGGGACTTCCACACTATACAATGAGCAGTTCTTC.

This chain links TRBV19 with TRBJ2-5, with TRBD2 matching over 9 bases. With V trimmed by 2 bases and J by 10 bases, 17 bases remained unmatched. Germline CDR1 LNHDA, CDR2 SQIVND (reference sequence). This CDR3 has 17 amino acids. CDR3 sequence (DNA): TGTGCCAGTAGTATACCAGTGACTAGCGGCACGGGGGGTGTCCAGTACTTC. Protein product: CASSIPVTSGTGGVQYF.

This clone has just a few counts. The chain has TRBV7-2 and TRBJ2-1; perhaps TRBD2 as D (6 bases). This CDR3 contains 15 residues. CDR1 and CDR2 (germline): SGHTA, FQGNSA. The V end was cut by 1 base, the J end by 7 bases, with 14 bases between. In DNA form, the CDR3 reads TGTGCCAGCAGCTTAGATGGGACTGGACCAAATGAGCAGTTCTTC. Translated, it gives CASSLDGTGPNEQFF.

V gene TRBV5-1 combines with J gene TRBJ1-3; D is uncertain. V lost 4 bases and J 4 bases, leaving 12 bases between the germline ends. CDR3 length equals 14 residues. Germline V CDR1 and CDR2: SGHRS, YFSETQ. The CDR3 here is CASSPLSPGNTIYF. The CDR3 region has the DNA TGCGCCAGCAGCCCACTAAGCCCCGGAAACACCATATATTTT.

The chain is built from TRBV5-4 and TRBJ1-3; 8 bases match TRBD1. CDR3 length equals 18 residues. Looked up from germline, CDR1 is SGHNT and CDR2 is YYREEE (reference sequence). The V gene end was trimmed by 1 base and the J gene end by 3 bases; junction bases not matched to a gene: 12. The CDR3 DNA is TGTGCCAGCAGCTTGAGTCGGGGCAGGGGGCTTGATGGAAACACCATATATTTT. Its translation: CASSLSRGRGLDGNTIYF.

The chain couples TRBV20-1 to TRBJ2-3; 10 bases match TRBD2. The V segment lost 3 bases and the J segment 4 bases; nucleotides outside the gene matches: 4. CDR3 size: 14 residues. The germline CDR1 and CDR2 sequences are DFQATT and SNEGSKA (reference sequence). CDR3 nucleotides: TGCAGTGCTAGTTTGCTAGCGGGAGCAGATACGCAGTATTTT. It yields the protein CSASLLAGADTQYF.

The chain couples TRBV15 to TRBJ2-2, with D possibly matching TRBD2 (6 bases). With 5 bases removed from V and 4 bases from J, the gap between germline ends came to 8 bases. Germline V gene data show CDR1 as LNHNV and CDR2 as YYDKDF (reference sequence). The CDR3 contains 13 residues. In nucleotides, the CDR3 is TGTGCCACCAGCCAGGAGGGCACCGGGGAGCTGTTTTTT. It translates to CATSQEGTGELFF.

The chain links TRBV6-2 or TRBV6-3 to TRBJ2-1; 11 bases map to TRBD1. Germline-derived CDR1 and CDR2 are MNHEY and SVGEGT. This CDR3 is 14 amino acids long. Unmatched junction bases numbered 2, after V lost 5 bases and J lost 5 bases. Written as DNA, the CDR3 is TGTGCCAGCAGTGGGACAGGGGGAGACAATGAGCAGTTCTTC. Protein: CASSGTGGDNEQFF.

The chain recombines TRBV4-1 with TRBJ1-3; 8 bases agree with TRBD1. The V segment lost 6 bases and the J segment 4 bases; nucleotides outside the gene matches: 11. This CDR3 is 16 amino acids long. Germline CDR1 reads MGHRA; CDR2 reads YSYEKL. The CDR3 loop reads CASRSTGGHSGNTIYF. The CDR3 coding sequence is TGCGCCAGCAGATCAACAGGGGGTCATTCGGGAAACACCATATATTTT.